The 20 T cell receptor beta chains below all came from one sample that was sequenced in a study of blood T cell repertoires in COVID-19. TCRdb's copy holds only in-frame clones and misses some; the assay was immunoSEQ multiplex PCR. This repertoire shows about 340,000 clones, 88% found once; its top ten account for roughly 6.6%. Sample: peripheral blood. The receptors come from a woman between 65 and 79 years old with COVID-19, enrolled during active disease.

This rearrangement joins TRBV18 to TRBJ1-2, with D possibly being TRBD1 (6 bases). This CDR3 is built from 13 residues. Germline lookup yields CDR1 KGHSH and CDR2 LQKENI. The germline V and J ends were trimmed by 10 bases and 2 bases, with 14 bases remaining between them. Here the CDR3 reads CATQDSFNYGYTF. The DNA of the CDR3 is TGTGCCACCCAGGACAGCTTCAACTATGGCTACACCTTC.

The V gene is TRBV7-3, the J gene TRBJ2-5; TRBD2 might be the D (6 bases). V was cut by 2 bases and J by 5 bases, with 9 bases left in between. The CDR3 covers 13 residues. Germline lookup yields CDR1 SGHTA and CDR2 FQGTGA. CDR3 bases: TGTGCCAGCAGCTTAGGACTATCTGAGACCCAGTACTTC. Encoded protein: CASSLGLSETQYF.

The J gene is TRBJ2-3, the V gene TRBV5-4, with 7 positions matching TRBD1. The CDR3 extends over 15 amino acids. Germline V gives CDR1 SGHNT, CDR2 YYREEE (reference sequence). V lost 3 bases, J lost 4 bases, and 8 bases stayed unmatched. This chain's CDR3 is CASSWRQGIADTQYF. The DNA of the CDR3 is TGTGCCAGCAGCTGGAGACAGGGAATCGCAGATACGCAGTATTTT.

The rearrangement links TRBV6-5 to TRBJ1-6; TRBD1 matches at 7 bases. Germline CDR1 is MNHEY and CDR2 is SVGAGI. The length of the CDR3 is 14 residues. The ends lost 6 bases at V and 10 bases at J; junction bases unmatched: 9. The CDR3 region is CASSSGQTISPLHF. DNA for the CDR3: TGTGCCAGCAGCTCGGGACAGACCATATCACCCCTCCACTTT.

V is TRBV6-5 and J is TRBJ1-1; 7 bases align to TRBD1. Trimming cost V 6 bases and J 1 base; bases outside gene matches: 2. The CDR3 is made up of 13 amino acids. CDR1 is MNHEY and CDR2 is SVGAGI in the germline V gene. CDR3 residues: CASSDRENTEAFF. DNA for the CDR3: TGTGCCAGCAGCGACAGGGAGAACACTGAAGCTTTCTTT.

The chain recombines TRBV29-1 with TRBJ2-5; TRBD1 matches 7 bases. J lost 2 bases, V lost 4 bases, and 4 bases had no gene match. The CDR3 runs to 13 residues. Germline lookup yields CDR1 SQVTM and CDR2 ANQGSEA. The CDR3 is CSVVGTVQETQYF. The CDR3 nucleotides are TGCAGCGTTGTAGGGACAGTACAAGAGACCCAGTACTTC.

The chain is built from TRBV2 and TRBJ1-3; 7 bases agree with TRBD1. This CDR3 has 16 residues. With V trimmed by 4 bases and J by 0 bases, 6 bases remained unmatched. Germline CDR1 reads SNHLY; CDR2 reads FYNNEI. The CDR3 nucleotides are TGTGCCAGCAGTGGGTTTGACAGGGACTCTGGAAACACCATATATTTT. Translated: CASSGFDRDSGNTIYF.

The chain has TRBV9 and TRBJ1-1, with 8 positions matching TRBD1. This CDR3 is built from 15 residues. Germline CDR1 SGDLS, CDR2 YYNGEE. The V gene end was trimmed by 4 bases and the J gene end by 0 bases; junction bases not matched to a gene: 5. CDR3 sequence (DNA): TGTGCCAGCAGCAGGGGACAGGCCTTGAACACTGAAGCTTTCTTT. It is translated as CASSRGQALNTEAFF.

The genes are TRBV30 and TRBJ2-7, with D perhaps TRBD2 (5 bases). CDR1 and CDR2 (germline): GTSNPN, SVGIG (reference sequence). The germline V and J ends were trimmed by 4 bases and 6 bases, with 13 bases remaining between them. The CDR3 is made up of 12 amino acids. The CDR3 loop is CAWTVFGVEQYF. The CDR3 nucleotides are TGTGCCTGGACAGTTTTCGGGGTCGAGCAGTACTTC.

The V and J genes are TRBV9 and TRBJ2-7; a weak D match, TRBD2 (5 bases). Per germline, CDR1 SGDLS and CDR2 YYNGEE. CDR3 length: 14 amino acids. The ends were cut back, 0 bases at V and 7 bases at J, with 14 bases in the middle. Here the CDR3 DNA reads TGTGCCAGCAGCGTAGGTGGAGGAATAGGGGAGCAGTACTTC. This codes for CASSVGGGIGEQYF.

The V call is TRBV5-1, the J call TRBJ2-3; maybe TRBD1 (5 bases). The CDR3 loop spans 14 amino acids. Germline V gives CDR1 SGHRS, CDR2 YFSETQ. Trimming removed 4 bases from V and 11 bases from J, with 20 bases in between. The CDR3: CASSPESLSQGQYF. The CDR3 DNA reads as TGCGCCAGCAGCCCGGAAAGCCTATCCCAGGGGCAGTATTTT.

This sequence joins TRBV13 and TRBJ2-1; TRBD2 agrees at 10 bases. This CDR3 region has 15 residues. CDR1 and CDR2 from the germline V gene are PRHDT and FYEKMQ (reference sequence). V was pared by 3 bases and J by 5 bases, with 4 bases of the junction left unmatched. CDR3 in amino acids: CASSFLAGAHNEQFF. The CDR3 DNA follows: TGTGCCAGCAGCTTTCTAGCGGGGGCTCACAATGAGCAGTTCTTC.

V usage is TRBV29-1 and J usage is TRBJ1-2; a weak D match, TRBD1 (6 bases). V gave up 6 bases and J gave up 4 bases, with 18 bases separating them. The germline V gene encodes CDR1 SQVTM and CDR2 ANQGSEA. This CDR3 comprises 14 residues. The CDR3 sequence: CSVPVQGGGYGYTF. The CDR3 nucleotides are TGCAGCGTACCCGTACAGGGTGGTGGCTATGGCTACACCTTC. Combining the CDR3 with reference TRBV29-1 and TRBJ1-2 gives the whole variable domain SAVISQKPSRDICQRGTSLTIQCQVDSQVTMMFWYRQQPGQSLTLIATANQGSEATYESGFVIDKFPISRPNLTFSTLTVSNMSPEDSSIYLCSVPVQGGGYGYTFGSGTRLTVV.

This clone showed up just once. The CDR3 nucleotides are TGTGCCAGCAGTTACTGGGGCAAAGAGACCCAGTACTTC. Translating it yields CASSYWGKETQYF. The J gene is TRBJ2-5, the V gene TRBV6-2 or TRBV6-3; D may be TRBD1 (5 bases). Germline CDR1 MNHEY, CDR2 SVGEGT. The CDR3 spans 13 residues. V was clipped by 1 base and J by 3 bases, with 6 bases between them.

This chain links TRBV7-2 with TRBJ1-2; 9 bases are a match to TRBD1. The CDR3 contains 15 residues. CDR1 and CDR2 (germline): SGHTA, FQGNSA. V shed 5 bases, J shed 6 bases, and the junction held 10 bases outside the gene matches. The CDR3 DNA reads TGTGCCAGCAGCACTAGGGGACAGGGTAGTAATGGCTACACCTTC. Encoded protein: CASSTRGQGSNGYTF.

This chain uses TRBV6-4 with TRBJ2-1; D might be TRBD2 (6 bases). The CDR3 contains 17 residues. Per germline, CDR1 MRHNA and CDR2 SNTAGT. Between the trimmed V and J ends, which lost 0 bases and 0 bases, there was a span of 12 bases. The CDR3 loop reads CASSDSGGDFSYNEQFF. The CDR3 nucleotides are TGTGCCAGCAGTGACTCAGGCGGGGACTTCTCCTACAATGAGCAGTTCTTC.

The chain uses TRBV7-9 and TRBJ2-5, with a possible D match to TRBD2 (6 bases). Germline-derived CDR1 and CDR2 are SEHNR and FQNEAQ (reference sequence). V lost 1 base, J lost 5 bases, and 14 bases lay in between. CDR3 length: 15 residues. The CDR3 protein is CASSLVSTSSETQYF. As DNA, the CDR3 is TGTGCCAGCAGCTTAGTATCCACTAGCAGCGAGACCCAGTACTTC.

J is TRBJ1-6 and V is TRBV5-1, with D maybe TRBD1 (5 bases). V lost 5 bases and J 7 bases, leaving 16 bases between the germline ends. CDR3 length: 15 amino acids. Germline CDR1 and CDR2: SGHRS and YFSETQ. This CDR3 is CASSQGVLGNSPLHF. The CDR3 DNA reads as TGCGCCAGCAGTCAAGGGGTTTTGGGGAATTCACCCCTCCACTTT. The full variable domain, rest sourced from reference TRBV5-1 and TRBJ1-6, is KAGVTQTPRYLIKTRGQQVTLSCSPISGHRSVSWYQQTPGQGLQFLFEYFSETQRNKGNFPGRFSGRQFSNSRSEMNVSTLELGDSALYLCASSQGVLGNSPLHFGNGTRLTVT.

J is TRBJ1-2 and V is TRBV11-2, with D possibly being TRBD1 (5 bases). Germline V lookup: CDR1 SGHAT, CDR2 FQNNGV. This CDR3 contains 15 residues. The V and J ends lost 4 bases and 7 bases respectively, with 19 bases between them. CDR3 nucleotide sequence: TGTGCCAGCAGCTCTGTAAATGGGGCTCGCACTGGCTACACCTTC. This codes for CASSSVNGARTGYTF. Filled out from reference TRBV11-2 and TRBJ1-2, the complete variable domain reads EAGVAQSPRYKIIEKRQSVAFWCNPISGHATLYWYQQILGQGPKLLIQFQNNGVVDDSQLPKDRFSAERLKGVDSTLKIQPAKLEDSAVYLCASSSVNGARTGYTFGSGTRLTVV.

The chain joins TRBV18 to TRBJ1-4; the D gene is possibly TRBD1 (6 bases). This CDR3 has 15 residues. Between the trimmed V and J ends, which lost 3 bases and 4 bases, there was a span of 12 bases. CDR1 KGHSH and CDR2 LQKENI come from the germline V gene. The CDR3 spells CASSPNREINEKLFF. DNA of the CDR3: TGTGCCAGCTCACCTAACAGGGAGATTAATGAAAAACTGTTTTTT. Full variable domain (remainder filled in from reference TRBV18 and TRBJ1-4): NAGVMQNPRHLVRRRGQEARLRCSPMKGHSHVYWYRQLPEEGLKFMVYLQKENIIDESGMPKERFSAEFPKEGPSILRIQQVVRGDSAAYFCASSPNREINEKLFFGSGTQLSVL.